This TCR beta chain was found in a study of cytomegalovirus exposure and HLA in healthy donors. Study conclusions and caveats: Relative to equally common others, HLA-associated TCR beta chains showed greater clonal expansion in a later analysis. Published work reported that the classifier diagnosed cytomegalovirus status with high specificity and sensitivity. Sequencing depth across donors, presence/absence analyses assumed, was roughly uniform.

A word on this clone: What it binds is not known.

Use of 60 Vbeta and 13 Jbeta primers characterized the PCR. The assay was immunoSEQ multiplex PCR, and TCRdb's table has in-frame clones only and misses some. This sample has roughly 140,000 clones; 75% to 90% occur once, and the top ten carry 4.5%. The CDR3 spans 15 residues. V shed 7 bases and J shed 7 bases, with 22 bases lying between them. Germline V lookup: CDR1 SGHDT, CDR2 YYEEEE. Sampled while nominally healthy, donors likely had unrecorded immune exposures. Sequencing input: PBMCs. The TCR was taken from a man in his forties in good health and CMV-seronegative. The V call is TRBV5-6, the J call TRBJ2-3; the D gene is possibly TRBD1 (7 bases). The CDR3 loop is CASFPGGTPAHTQYF. The CDR3 coding sequence is TGTGCCAGCTTCCCAGGGGGGACTCCAGCCCATACGCAGTATTTT.